Each of the 22 T cell receptor beta chains below was sequenced from the same sample in a study of CD8+ T cells in alopecia areata. Extracted RNA was reverse transcribed, and the resulting cDNA served as sequencing template. Libraries were prepared by immunoSEQ multiplex PCR; TCRdb keeps only in-frame clonotypes and omits some of them. The sample contains roughly 150,000 clones, less than 65% of which appear only once. The specimen sequenced was CD8+ T cells sorted from blood. These receptors were collected from a human donor in good health.

The chain combines TRBV4-1 with TRBJ2-1; D possibly corresponds to TRBD2 (5 bases). CDR1 and CDR2 from the germline V gene are MGHRA and YSYEKL. V lost 1 base and J lost 3, with 10 bases in between. The CDR3 has 15 residues. The CDR3 DNA is TGCGCCAGCAGCCAAGCGGGAAGGGACTACAATGAGCAGTTCTTC. Protein product: CASSQAGRDYNEQFF.

The chain links TRBV9 to TRBJ1-5; D perhaps matches TRBD1 (5 bases). Trimming took off 4 bases at V and 4 bases at J, with 12 bases between the two ends. CDR3 length: 14 amino acids. Looked up from germline, CDR1 is SGDLS and CDR2 is YYNGEE. CDR3 residues: CASSPPGLNQPQHF. CDR3 in DNA: TGTGCCAGCAGCCCTCCGGGACTTAATCAGCCCCAGCATTTT. Based on the CDR3 plus reference TRBV9 and TRBJ1-5, the full variable domain is DSGVTQTPKHLITATGQRVTLRCSPRSGDLSVYWYQQSLDQGLQFLIQYYNGEERAKGNILERFSAQQFPDLHSELNLSSLELGDSALYFCASSPPGLNQPQHFGDGTRLSIL.

The chain employs TRBV10-3 and TRBJ2-1; 9 bases fit TRBD2. Per germline, CDR1 ENHRY and CDR2 SYGVKD. This CDR3 spans 15 amino acids. V shed 6 bases, J shed 0 bases, and the junction held 3 bases outside the gene matches. The CDR3: CAIRREGSSYNEQFF. Here the CDR3 DNA reads TGTGCCATCAGGCGGGAGGGTAGCTCCTACAATGAGCAGTTCTTC.

This rearrangement joins TRBV27 to TRBJ1-1; D possibly corresponds to TRBD1 (6 bases). The CDR3 is 12 residues long. Germline loops: CDR1 MNHEY, CDR2 SMNVEV (reference sequence). V dropped 5 bases and J dropped 8 bases, with 12 bases sitting between them. CDR3 nucleotide sequence: TGTGCCAGCAGTCCCCTGACAGGAGAAGCTTTCTTT. Its translation: CASSPLTGEAFF.

This clone has just a few counts. This chain links TRBV29-1 with TRBJ2-1; TRBD2 matches 14 bases. CDR3 size: 18 residues. Germline V gene data show CDR1 as SQVTM and CDR2 as ANQGSEA. V lost 1 base to trimming and J lost 3 bases; unmatched junction nucleotides: 8. CDR3: CSVEVPGTSGRSYNEQFF. For the CDR3, the DNA is TGCAGCGTTGAAGTCCCCGGGACTAGCGGGAGAAGCTACAATGAGCAGTTCTTC.

The V gene is TRBV4-1, the J gene TRBJ2-7, with 13 bases fitting TRBD2. The CDR3 has 15 amino acids. Germline CDR1 and CDR2: MGHRA and YSYEKL. With 4 bases clipped from V and 5 bases from J, the junction kept 5 bases outside the gene matches. CDR3: CASSLRLAGGHEQYF. Written as DNA, the CDR3 is TGCGCCAGCAGCCTCCGACTAGCGGGAGGCCACGAGCAGTACTTC.

The chain uses TRBV7-9 and TRBJ1-1; D gene unclear. The CDR3 consists of 15 residues. V gave up 4 bases and J gave up 3 bases, with 15 bases separating them. The germline CDR1 and CDR2 sequences are SEHNR and FQNEAQ (reference sequence). CDR3 nucleotide sequence: TGTGCCAGCAGCTATTCACCAAGTTACGACACTGAAGCTTTCTTT. It encodes CASSYSPSYDTEAFF.

V and J are TRBV5-6 and TRBJ2-1; possibly TRBD2 for D (5 bases). The CDR3 extends over 12 amino acids. CDR1 SGHDT and CDR2 YYEEEE come from the germline V gene. The ends were cut back, 5 bases at V and 10 bases at J, with 13 bases in the middle. The CDR3 sequence is CASSLAGREQFF. CDR3 DNA sequence: TGTGCCAGCAGTCTAGCTGGGAGAGAGCAGTTCTTC.

The chain joins TRBV5-6 to TRBJ1-1; 10 bases line up with TRBD1. Germline CDR1 is SGHDT and CDR2 is YYEEEE. V trimming: 4 bases; J trimming: 4 bases; junction bases outside the gene matches: 1. This CDR3 spans 13 amino acids. This CDR3 reads CASSRQGATEAFF. The CDR3 DNA follows: TGTGCCAGCAGCCGACAGGGGGCCACTGAAGCTTTCTTT.

The rearrangement links TRBV7-8 to TRBJ1-5; 9 nucleotides line up with TRBD1. The CDR3 is made up of 18 amino acids. Looked up from germline, CDR1 is SGHVS and CDR2 is FQNEAQ. The trim removed 0 bases at V and 0 bases at J, leaving 6 bases unmatched. The CDR3 nucleotides read TGTGCCAGCAGCTTAGCGAGGACAGGGGAACCTAGCAATCAGCCCCAGCATTTT. Translating gives CASSLARTGEPSNQPQHF.

The chain couples TRBV2 to TRBJ1-4; TRBD1 matches at 7 bases. Germline CDR1 and CDR2: SNHLY and FYNNEI. This CDR3 is built from 14 residues. Trimming cost V 8 bases and J 2 bases; bases outside gene matches: 5. Here the CDR3 reads CASYTGQTNEKLFF. The CDR3 DNA sequence: TGTGCCAGCTATACGGGACAGACTAATGAAAAACTGTTTTTT.

This chain connects TRBV5-6 to TRBJ2-1; 11 bases map to TRBD2. The CDR3 loop spans 16 amino acids. With V trimmed by 9 bases and J by 2 bases, 10 bases remained unmatched. The germline V gene has CDR1 SGHDT and CDR2 YYEEEE. The CDR3 loop is CATSDLAGGPYNEQFF. The CDR3 DNA sequence: TGTGCCACCAGTGATTTAGCGGGAGGGCCCTACAATGAGCAGTTCTTC.

This clone was found a few times. Other DNA sequences within the sample encode an identical CDR3. This rearrangement joins TRBV29-1 to TRBJ1-1; a possible D gene is TRBD1 (5 bases). This CDR3 has 12 residues. CDR1 and CDR2 from the germline V gene are SQVTM and ANQGSEA. V was clipped by 7 bases and J by 7 bases, with 16 bases between them. The CDR3 region is CSAPGTLGEAFF. In DNA, the CDR3 is TGCAGCGCCCCCGGGACCCTCGGTGAAGCTTTCTTT.

V usage is TRBV6-5 and J usage is TRBJ2-2; 11 nucleotides agree with TRBD1. Per germline, CDR1 MNHEY and CDR2 SVGAGI. V dropped 5 bases and J dropped 4; count of bases not matched to a gene: 3. The CDR3 covers 15 residues. Written as DNA, the CDR3 is TGTGCCAGCAGTGGACAGGGGGCGGTCACCGGGGAGCTGTTTTTT. Translated, it gives CASSGQGAVTGELFF.

This clone came up a few times. The sample carries other DNA sequences with the same CDR3. The CDR3 is CASSFGGPSYEQYF. DNA of the CDR3: TGTGCCAGCAGTTTCGGGGGGCCCTCCTACGAGCAGTACTTC. V gene TRBV27 combines with J gene TRBJ2-7; weak D call: TRBD2 (7 bases). Germline V gene data show CDR1 as MNHEY and CDR2 as SMNVEV (reference sequence). The V end was cut by 3 bases, the J end by 0 bases, with 9 bases between. The CDR3 length is 14 residues.

This chain connects TRBV7-9 to TRBJ2-1; a possible D gene is TRBD1 (5 bases). Looked up from germline, CDR1 is SEHNR and CDR2 is FQNEAQ (reference sequence). The CDR3 runs to 12 residues. V dropped 3 bases and J dropped 9 bases, with 9 bases sitting between them. This CDR3 is CASSFDSPEQFF. The CDR3 nucleotides read TGTGCCAGCAGCTTCGACAGCCCTGAGCAGTTCTTC.

The chain combines TRBV29-1 with TRBJ2-7; the D is unclear. The length of the CDR3 is 11 residues. Germline V gene sequence: CDR1 SQVTM, CDR2 ANQGSEA. V was shortened by 7 bases and J by 3 bases, with 10 bases between the two germline ends. CDR3 sequence: CSAGDGYEQYF. CDR3 in DNA: TGCAGCGCCGGAGACGGCTACGAGCAGTACTTC.

This clone was observed a handful of times. The chain is built from TRBV29-1 and TRBJ2-5; D is uncertain. CDR3 length: 13 residues. Germline lookup yields CDR1 SQVTM and CDR2 ANQGSEA. V dropped 0 bases and J dropped 4 bases, with 9 bases sitting between them. The CDR3, as DNA: TGCAGCGTTGAAGATGCCTTACTAGAGACCCAGTACTTC. This sequence encodes CSVEDALLETQYF.

Turning to this clone: This CDR3 is also generated by other DNA sequences in the sample. V is TRBV27 and J is TRBJ1-5; unclear D gene. The length of the CDR3 is 13 residues. V lost 3 bases and J lost 1, with 4 bases in between. Germline CDR1 reads MNHEY; CDR2 reads SMNVEV (reference sequence). CDR3: CASSLSSNQPQHF. CDR3 DNA sequence: TGTGCCAGCAGTTTGTCCAGCAATCAGCCCCAGCATTTT.

The CDR3 region is CASTGGGSLNIQYF. The CDR3 DNA reads as TGTGCCAGCACTGGGGGTGGGAGTTTAAACATTCAGTACTTC. The chain employs TRBV6-5 and TRBJ2-4; D possibly uses TRBD1 or TRBD2 (5 bases each). CDR1 is MNHEY, CDR2 SVGAGI, per germline. The CDR3 is made up of 14 amino acids. Deletions cut 7 bases from V and 6 bases from J, with 16 bases between.

The sample holds one count of this clone. The chain links TRBV30 to TRBJ2-3; 8 bases agree with TRBD2. The V segment lost 2 bases and the J segment 2 bases; nucleotides outside the gene matches: 3. The germline gives CDR1 GTSNPN, CDR2 SVGIG (reference sequence). The CDR3 has 14 residues. The CDR3 DNA follows: TGTGCCTGGAGTTTAGCGGGGCTCACAGATACGCAGTATTTT. It codes for CAWSLAGLTDTQYF.

The chain recombines TRBV28 with TRBJ2-5; tentatively, D is TRBD1 (6 bases). V lost 2 bases to trimming and J lost 3 bases, with 10 bases between them. The CDR3 loop spans 14 amino acids. The germline gives CDR1 MDHEN, CDR2 SYDVKM. In DNA, the CDR3 is TGTGCCAGCAGTTTAAAGGGACAAAAAGAGACCCAGTACTTC. Translating it yields CASSLKGQKETQYF.